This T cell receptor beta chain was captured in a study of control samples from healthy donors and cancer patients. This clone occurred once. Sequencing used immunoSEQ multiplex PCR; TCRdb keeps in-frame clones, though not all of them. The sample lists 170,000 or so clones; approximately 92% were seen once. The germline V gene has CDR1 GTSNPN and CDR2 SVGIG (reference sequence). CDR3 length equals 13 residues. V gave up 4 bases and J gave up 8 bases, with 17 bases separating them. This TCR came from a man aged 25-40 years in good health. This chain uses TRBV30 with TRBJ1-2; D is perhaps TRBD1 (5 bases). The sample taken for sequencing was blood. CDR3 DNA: TGTGCCTGGACCACAGGAACGGGTTACGGCTACACCTTC. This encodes CAWTTGTGYGYTF.